A selection of T cell receptor beta chains follows, all from one sample in a study of blood T cell repertoires in COVID-19. The data were produced by immunoSEQ multiplex PCR, yet TCRdb's version contains in-frame clones alone and is incomplete. This sample has under 250,000 clones, with less than 90% found just once. The sample consisted of peripheral blood. The receptors here all came from a man aged 35-49 years with acute or convalescent COVID-19. Each CDR3 is given with its conserved first and last residue. D genes are given only for firm matches. Not every row has a clone size; where given, it reads once, few, many or a size class.

length,J,D,V,size,DNA,CDR3
19,TRBJ2-3,TRBD2,TRBV7-9,.,TGTGCCAGCAGTCGTTGGGGCGGGGGGACCCTCTTCAGCACAGATACGCAGTATTTT,CASSRWGGGTLFSTDTQYF
16,TRBJ2-2,TRBD2,TRBV5-1,.,TGCGCCAGCAGCCTGGGACTAGCAGAGAACACCGGGGAGCTGTTTTTT,CASSLGLAENTGELFF
17,TRBJ2-5,TRBD2,TRBV4-3,.,TGCGCCAGCAGCCAAGAGTGGGGGGGGACGGGTAAAGAGACCCAGTACTTC,CASSQEWGGTGKETQYF
16,TRBJ2-5,.,TRBV6-1,once,TGTGCCAGCAGTGATCGGGCAGGGATGGAAGGAGAGACCCAGTACTTC,CASSDRAGMEGETQYF
15,TRBJ2-1,.,TRBV7-9,once,TGTGCCAGCAGCTACCTGGGGCGTGAGGTGGGTGAGCAGTTCTTC,CASSYLGREVGEQFF
14,TRBJ2-3,.,TRBV28,.,TGTGCCAGCAGCCGTCTAGCGCGTCCAGATACGCAGTATTTT,CASSRLARPDTQYF
14,TRBJ1-5,.,TRBV7-9,.,TGTGCCAGCAGTAGAGTCGATAGCAATCAGCCCCAGCATTTT,CASSRVDSNQPQHF
15,TRBJ2-5,TRBD1,TRBV6-5,once,TGTGCCAGCAGTACCGGGACAGCCAGTTTGGAGACCCAGTACTTC,CASSTGTASLETQYF
14,TRBJ1-6,.,TRBV27,.,TGTGCCAGCAGTTTATCGACTGGGAATTCACCCCTCCACTTT,CASSLSTGNSPLHF
13,TRBJ2-7,.,TRBV5-1,.,TGCGCCAGCAGCGCCGACAACTCCTACGAGCAGTACTTC,CASSADNSYEQYF
14,TRBJ1-2,TRBD1,TRBV6-5,.,TGTGCCAGCAAATGGGAACAGGGGGCGCGCGGCTACACCTTC,CASKWEQGARGYTF
16,TRBJ2-7,TRBD1,TRBV27,few,TGTGCCAGCAGTTGGGGGCAGCCTACAGGGGGCTACGAGCAGTACTTC,CASSWGQPTGGYEQYF
16,TRBJ1-3,.,TRBV19,.,TGTGCCAGTAGTATAGAATCCGGGACTCCGGAAAACACCATATATTTT,CASSIESGTPENTIYF
14,TRBJ2-5,.,TRBV29-1,few,TGCAGCGTTGGGACTAACACATTCCAAGAGACCCAGTACTTC,CSVGTNTFQETQYF
12,TRBJ2-7,.,TRBV10-2,.,TGCGCCAGCACCCCGTCGGGGTACGAGCAGTACTTC,CASTPSGYEQYF
13,TRBJ2-7,TRBD2,TRBV7-9,.,TGTGCCAGCAGCTTTACTAGCGCAGGAGAGCAGTACTTC,CASSFTSAGEQYF
14,TRBJ2-3,.,TRBV11-1,.,TGTGCCAGCACCCCCCAGGGGAACACAGATACGCAGTATTTT,CASTPQGNTDTQYF
15,TRBJ1-4,.,TRBV19,.,TGTGCCAGTACCGACACAGTGGCAACTAATGAAAAACTGTTTTTT,CASTDTVATNEKLFF
16,TRBJ2-7,.,TRBV3-1/TRBV3-2,.,TGTGCCAGCGCGGGCGGACTGGGGTCAAGGACCTACGAGCAGTACTTC,CASAGGLGSRTYEQYF
13,TRBJ2-2,.,TRBV4-1,few,TGCGCCAGCAGCCAAGGGGGCGGAGGGGAGCTGTTTTTT,CASSQGGGGELFF
17,TRBJ1-1,TRBD1,TRBV9,few,TGTGCCAGCAGCCATCCCCTGGGACAGGGCCCTACGACTGAAGCTTTCTTT,CASSHPLGQGPTTEAFF
15,TRBJ1-5,.,TRBV5-8,once,TGTGCCAGCAGCTTGGCAGGGAGGAGCAATCAGCCCCAGCATTTT,CASSLAGRSNQPQHF
14,TRBJ2-1,.,TRBV9,.,TGTGCCAGCAGCGTTAGCGTCGGTGGGCATGAGCAGTTCTTC,CASSVSVGGHEQFF
15,TRBJ2-1,TRBD2,TRBV7-3,.,TGTGCCAGCAGCTTAGGGACTACCCCCCTCAATGAGCAGTTCTTC,CASSLGTTPLNEQFF
16,TRBJ2-1,.,TRBV28,.,TGTGCCAGCAGTTTAGGAGCGGAGCCCTCCTACAATGAGCAGTTCTTC,CASSLGAEPSYNEQFF
16,TRBJ1-2,TRBD1,TRBV14,.,TGTGCCAGCAGCCGGCTGGACAGGGGGCCTAACTATGGCTACACCTTC,CASSRLDRGPNYGYTF
13,TRBJ2-7,TRBD2,TRBV29-1,.,TGCAGCGTGGAGGCCACTAGCGCAAACGAGCAGTACTTC,CSVEATSANEQYF
15,TRBJ2-1,TRBD2,TRBV6-1,.,TGTGCCAGCAGTGAAGATCCTAGCGGGGGCAATGAGCAGTTCTTC,CASSEDPSGGNEQFF
13,TRBJ2-3,.,TRBV9,once,TGTGCCAGCAGCGCAGACCTAGCGGATACGCAGTATTTT,CASSADLADTQYF
16,TRBJ2-3,TRBD1,TRBV7-9,.,TGTGCCAGCGGGCGCGGGACAGGGGGCCGCACAGATACGCAGTATTTT,CASGRGTGGRTDTQYF
15,TRBJ2-5,TRBD1,TRBV27,.,TGTGCCAGCTCGGTACAGGGGCAGTTTGCAGAGACCCAGTACTTC,CASSVQGQFAETQYF
16,TRBJ1-5,.,TRBV2,.,TGTGCCAGCAGTGAATGGGCAGATGGCAACAATCAGCCCCAGCATTTT,CASSEWADGNNQPQHF
14,TRBJ2-7,.,TRBV28,.,TGTGCCAGCACTCGGTCGCGAGGCAACTACGAGCAGTACTTC,CASTRSRGNYEQYF
15,TRBJ2-7,TRBD1,TRBV7-9,.,TGTGCCAGCAGCCCTCCAGGGGGCGAGCCCTACGAGCAGTACTTC,CASSPPGGEPYEQYF
21,TRBJ1-6,TRBD1,TRBV6-6,.,TGTGCCAGCAGCCTTTTGGGGGACTGGACAGGGGTAGCGGGACATAATTCACCCCTCCACTTT,CASSLLGDWTGVAGHNSPLHF
15,TRBJ1-3,.,TRBV2,.,TGTGCCAGCAGTGATTGGGGCAACTCTGGAAACACCATATATTTT,CASSDWGNSGNTIYF
20,TRBJ2-2,TRBD2,TRBV3-1/TRBV3-2,.,TGTGCCAGCAGCCAAACACTTGGACTAGCGGGAGCCGCGAACACCGGGGAGCTGTTTTTT,CASSQTLGLAGAANTGELFF
13,TRBJ2-2,.,TRBV29-1,.,TGCAGCGTTGAACAGGGGAACACCGGGGAGCTGTTTTTT,CSVEQGNTGELFF
14,TRBJ2-5,.,TRBV7-9,few,TGTGCCAGCAGCCGCGGCGGTCGACAAGAGACCCAGTACTTC,CASSRGGRQETQYF
13,TRBJ1-2,TRBD1,TRBV30,.,TGTGCCTGGGCGCAGGGGGCGAACTATGGCTACACCTTC,CAWAQGANYGYTF
15,TRBJ2-3,.,TRBV7-3,.,TGTGCCAGCAGCTTAAGCGGCCAGCTCACAGATACGCAGTATTTT,CASSLSGQLTDTQYF
13,TRBJ2-3,.,TRBV4-2,.,TGTGCCAGCAGCCCCCTGGCCCAAGATACGCAGTATTTT,CASSPLAQDTQYF
14,TRBJ2-2,.,TRBV6-5,.,TGTGCCAGCAGTTACTCCTTTTACACCGGGGAGCTGTTTTTT,CASSYSFYTGELFF